These T cell receptor beta chains were read from a single sample in a study of T cell responses to AZD1222 COVID-19 vaccine. Using immunoSEQ multiplex PCR, the repertoire was profiled, and TCRdb retains in-frame clones only, with some absent. The sample lists approximately 92,000 clones, 85% to 90% seen once, with 10% in the top ten. The sequencing used peripheral blood, collected on day 0 of AZD1222 vaccination. The receptors derive from an adult in good health. Each CDR3 is given with its conserved first and last residue. A D gene is named only where the DNA matches it firmly. Clone size is shown for a subset of rows, as once, few, many or a class of expanded clone.

J: TRBJ2-7
V: TRBV2
D: TRBD1
size: .
length: 15
CDR3: CASSDPGQGAREQYF
DNA: TGTGCCAGCAGTGACCCGGGACAGGGGGCGCGGGAGCAGTACTTC

J: TRBJ1-2
V: TRBV2
D: .
size: few
length: 12
CDR3: CASSEQFYGYTF
DNA: TGTGCCAGCAGTGAGCAATTCTATGGCTACACCTTC

J: TRBJ1-2
V: TRBV18
D: TRBD1
size: once
length: 14
CDR3: CASSHPDRVYGYTF
DNA: TGTGCCAGCTCACATCCGGACAGGGTCTATGGCTACACCTTC

J: TRBJ1-2
V: TRBV18
D: .
size: .
length: 13
CDR3: CASSPQGDYGYTF
DNA: TGTGCCAGCTCACCGCAGGGAGACTATGGCTACACCTTC

J: TRBJ2-7
V: TRBV25-1
D: .
size: .
length: 14
CDR3: CASSAIRGSAEQYF
DNA: TGTGCCAGCAGTGCCATACGAGGGAGTGCCGAGCAGTACTTC

J: TRBJ2-1
V: TRBV5-5
D: TRBD2
size: .
length: 15
CDR3: CASSMGLFGFNEQFF
DNA: TGTGCCAGCAGCATGGGACTATTCGGCTTCAATGAGCAGTTCTTC

J: TRBJ1-2
V: TRBV6-2/TRBV6-3
D: .
size: .
length: 16
CDR3: CASSPAPAKGRYGYTF
DNA: TGTGCCAGCAGCCCTGCCCCGGCCAAGGGGAGGTATGGCTACACCTTC

J: TRBJ1-6
V: TRBV6-5
D: .
size: .
length: 14
CDR3: CASSYSRDYSPLHF
DNA: TGTGCCAGCAGTTACTCTAGGGACTATTCACCCCTCCACTTT

J: TRBJ1-6
V: TRBV11-2
D: .
size: .
length: 13
CDR3: CASSWGRSSPLHF
DNA: TGTGCCAGCAGCTGGGGGCGGAGTTCACCCCTCCACTTT

J: TRBJ1-2
V: TRBV12-5
D: TRBD1
size: .
length: 18
CDR3: CASGLVLPGQETNYGYTF
DNA: TGTGCTAGTGGTTTGGTACTACCGGGACAGGAGACTAACTATGGCTACACCTTC

J: TRBJ1-5
V: TRBV6-1
D: .
size: .
length: 17
CDR3: CASSELSRGLGNQPQHF
DNA: TGTGCCAGCAGTGAATTGAGTAGGGGTTTGGGCAATCAGCCCCAGCATTTT

J: TRBJ2-4
V: TRBV4-1
D: .
size: .
length: 14
CDR3: CASSQDGWESLRYF
DNA: TGCGCCAGCAGCCAAGATGGGTGGGAATCATTGAGGTACTTC

J: TRBJ1-1
V: TRBV28
D: .
size: .
length: 13
CDR3: CASRSQGAIEAFF
DNA: TGTGCCAGCAGATCTCAAGGAGCCATTGAAGCTTTCTTT

J: TRBJ1-1
V: TRBV6-5
D: .
size: .
length: 13
CDR3: CASSPPPGTEAFF
DNA: TGTGCCAGCAGTCCCCCCCCGGGCACCGAAGCTTTCTTT

J: TRBJ1-1
V: TRBV28
D: .
size: .
length: 15
CDR3: CASRAWAAMNTEAFF
DNA: TGTGCCAGCAGGGCTTGGGCAGCCATGAACACTGAAGCTTTCTTT

J: TRBJ1-2
V: TRBV5-5
D: TRBD1
size: .
length: 16
CDR3: CASSLVSGQGDYGYTF
DNA: TGTGCCAGCAGCTTGGTTTCGGGACAGGGGGACTATGGCTACACCTTC

J: TRBJ1-2
V: TRBV15
D: .
size: .
length: 13
CDR3: CATSRVKWRGYTF
DNA: TGTGCCACCAGCAGAGTCAAATGGAGGGGCTACACCTTC

J: TRBJ2-1
V: TRBV4-1
D: TRBD2
size: .
length: 15
CDR3: CASSPGGGSYNEQFF
DNA: TGCGCCAGCAGCCCTGGCGGGGGCTCCTACAATGAGCAGTTCTTC

J: TRBJ2-7
V: TRBV15
D: .
size: .
length: 14
CDR3: CATSRGSAPYEQYF
DNA: TGTGCCACCAGCAGAGGATCCGCCCCCTACGAGCAGTACTTC

J: TRBJ2-5
V: TRBV3-1/TRBV3-2
D: .
size: .
length: 10
CDR3: CASSQETQYF
DNA: TGTGCCAGCAGCCAAGAGACCCAGTACTTC

J: TRBJ1-4
V: TRBV28
D: TRBD1
size: .
length: 16
CDR3: CASSSSLGTGLEKLFF
DNA: TGTGCCAGCAGTTCCTCGCTAGGGACAGGGTTGGAAAAACTGTTTTTT

J: TRBJ1-5
V: TRBV30
D: .
size: .
length: 13
CDR3: CAWSQGPNQPQHF
DNA: TGTGCCTGGAGTCAAGGGCCCAATCAGCCCCAGCATTTT

J: TRBJ2-1
V: TRBV29-1
D: TRBD1
size: once
length: 11
CDR3: CSGDSNNEQFF
DNA: TGCAGCGGGGACAGTAACAATGAGCAGTTCTTC

J: TRBJ2-3
V: TRBV6-1
D: .
size: .
length: 16
CDR3: CASSKGPRSSTDTQYF
DNA: TGTGCCAGCAGTAAAGGCCCGAGGTCGTCCACAGATACGCAGTATTTT

J: TRBJ1-2
V: TRBV19
D: .
size: .
length: 14
CDR3: CASTLEGEGYGYTF
DNA: TGTGCCAGTACCCTAGAGGGGGAAGGCTATGGCTACACCTTC

J: TRBJ1-6
V: TRBV30
D: TRBD1
size: .
length: 15
CDR3: CAWRWTGGYNSPLHF
DNA: TGTGCCTGGAGGTGGACAGGGGGCTATAATTCACCCCTCCACTTT

J: TRBJ1-3
V: TRBV28
D: TRBD1
size: .
length: 16
CDR3: CASIGRDRGSGNTIYF
DNA: TGTGCCAGCATCGGCCGGGACAGGGGCAGTGGAAACACCATATATTTT

J: TRBJ2-1
V: TRBV15
D: TRBD2
size: .
length: 14
CDR3: CATSRGLAGNEQFF
DNA: TGTGCCACCAGCCGGGGACTAGCGGGCAATGAGCAGTTCTTC

J: TRBJ2-5
V: TRBV12-5
D: .
size: .
length: 16
CDR3: CASGLAVPQGQETQYF
DNA: TGTGCTAGTGGTTTGGCGGTCCCCCAGGGCCAAGAGACCCAGTACTTC

J: TRBJ2-1
V: TRBV15
D: TRBD2
size: .
length: 16
CDR3: CATSRALAGPYNEQFF
DNA: TGTGCCACCAGCAGGGCACTAGCGGGACCCTACAATGAGCAGTTCTTC

J: TRBJ1-4
V: TRBV7-2
D: .
size: .
length: 13
CDR3: CASSLRQDEKLFF
DNA: TGTGCCAGCAGCTTGAGACAGGATGAAAAACTGTTTTTT

J: TRBJ2-7
V: TRBV30
D: .
size: .
length: 14
CDR3: CAWSVPSTPYEQYF
DNA: TGTGCCTGGAGTGTACCGTCTACCCCCTACGAGCAGTACTTC

J: TRBJ1-5
V: TRBV2
D: TRBD1
size: .
length: 13
CDR3: CASSGTGNQPQHF
DNA: TGTGCCAGCAGTGGGACAGGGAACCAGCCCCAGCATTTT

J: TRBJ2-7
V: TRBV6-2/TRBV6-3
D: TRBD2
size: .
length: 17
CDR3: CASSYSGRTSGQAEQYF
DNA: TGTGCCAGCAGTTACTCGGGAAGGACTAGCGGGCAGGCCGAGCAGTACTTC

J: TRBJ1-1
V: TRBV12-3/TRBV12-4
D: .
size: .
length: 13
CDR3: CASSLEEGTEAFF
DNA: TGTGCCAGCAGTTTAGAGGAGGGAACTGAAGCTTTCTTT

J: TRBJ1-1
V: TRBV2
D: .
size: once
length: 14
CDR3: CASSSEGGLAEAFF
DNA: TGTGCCAGCAGCTCGGAGGGGGGTTTGGCTGAAGCTTTCTTT

J: TRBJ2-7
V: TRBV3-1/TRBV3-2
D: TRBD2
size: .
length: 16
CDR3: CASSQVPTSGGYEQYF
DNA: TGTGCCAGCAGCCAAGTACCGACTAGCGGGGGTTACGAGCAGTACTTC

J: TRBJ2-7
V: TRBV7-9
D: TRBD1
size: .
length: 14
CDR3: CASSSRDRSYEQYF
DNA: TGTGCCAGCAGCTCCCGGGACAGGTCCTACGAGCAGTACTTC

J: TRBJ1-5
V: TRBV2
D: .
size: .
length: 13
CDR3: CASNNSPGQPQHF
DNA: TGTGCCAGCAATAACTCCCCGGGTCAGCCCCAGCATTTT

J: TRBJ2-3
V: TRBV24-1
D: TRBD2
size: .
length: 22
CDR3: CATSDSLNLAGGSLHDGDTQYF
DNA: TGTGCCACCAGTGATTCCCTAAACCTAGCGGGGGGCTCCCTACATGATGGCGATACGCAGTATTTT

J: TRBJ2-5
V: TRBV5-1
D: .
size: .
length: 14
CDR3: CASSLIGVGETQYF
DNA: TGCGCCAGCAGCCTAATCGGCGTTGGGGAGACCCAGTACTTC

J: TRBJ1-4
V: TRBV7-8
D: TRBD1
size: .
length: 14
CDR3: CASSPGQGNEKLFF
DNA: TGTGCCAGCAGCCCGGGACAGGGGAATGAAAAACTGTTTTTT

J: TRBJ1-4
V: TRBV25-1
D: .
size: once
length: 15
CDR3: CASSDRGKALEKLFF
DNA: TGTGCCAGCAGTGACCGGGGCAAAGCACTTGAAAAACTGTTTTTT

J: TRBJ1-3
V: TRBV18
D: .
size: once
length: 14
CDR3: CASSPDGDRNTIYF
DNA: TGTGCCAGCTCACCCGACGGAGACCGAAACACCATATATTTT

J: TRBJ1-3
V: TRBV27
D: .
size: .
length: 18
CDR3: CASSLWAPGMSSGNTIYF
DNA: TGTGCCAGCAGTTTATGGGCCCCGGGTATGAGCTCTGGAAACACCATATATTTT

J: TRBJ1-5
V: TRBV19
D: .
size: few
length: 17
CDR3: CASSIREFGFSNQPQHF
DNA: TGTGCCAGTAGTATCAGGGAGTTTGGCTTTAGCAATCAGCCCCAGCATTTT